This is a list of T cell receptor beta chains from one sample in a study of identical twins. TCRdb reprocessed the 5' RACE reads with MiXCR, giving one entry per CDR3 protein. The profile covers 240,000 or so distinct CDR3 sequences, with about 7.3% appearing a single time and approximately 3.7% taken by the ten largest. The same data also contributed to another study, on yellow fever vaccine responses in identical twins.

The source material was memory (CD45RO+) T cells sorted from blood. Every receptor here comes from a woman between 18 and 29 years old in good health. Each CDR3 is given with its conserved first and last residue. D genes are given only for firm matches. Clone size is not always given. Where it is, it says once, few, many or a class for expanded clones.

j_call d_call clone_size v_call cdr3_nt cdr3_aa
TRBJ2-3 . few TRBV5-1 TGCGCCAGCAGCTTGGTTACAGCGGGTGTATCCACAGATACGCAGTATTTT CASSLVTAGVSTDTQYF
TRBJ2-3 . many TRBV5-1 TGCGCCAGCAGCTTGGGAGGGGACGATACGCAGTATTTT CASSLGGDDTQYF
TRBJ1-2 . many TRBV25-1 TGTGCCAGCAGTAACCAACCGGATGGCTACACCTTC CASSNQPDGYTF
TRBJ2-3 TRBD1 . TRBV27 TGTGCCAGCAGTTCGGACAGGGGGTACACAGATACGCAGTATTTT CASSSDRGYTDTQYF
TRBJ1-5 . many TRBV6-2/TRBV6-3 TGTGCCAGCAGTTCCCCCGGAGGCGGTCAGCCCCAGCATTTT CASSSPGGGQPQHF
TRBJ2-2 . few TRBV25-1 TGTGCCAGCAGTGGAGTACAGGGTTCCGGGGAGCTGTTTTTT CASSGVQGSGELFF
TRBJ2-7 TRBD2 . TRBV28 TGTGCCAGCAGTTTAAGGAGCGGGAGGGGATACGAGCAGTACTTC CASSLRSGRGYEQYF
TRBJ1-4 . many TRBV7-2 TGTGCCAGCAGCGTTACCACCGGGGGGCTAGGCGAAAAACTGTTTTTT CASSVTTGGLGEKLFF
TRBJ1-1 . many TRBV5-5 TGTGCCAGCAGCTTGGATCCGGGGGTTAACACTGAAGCTTTCTTT CASSLDPGVNTEAFF
TRBJ2-3 . . TRBV12-5 TGTGCTAGTGGCGGACCAGAAAGCACAGATACGCAGTATTTT CASGGPESTDTQYF
TRBJ2-1 . few TRBV5-3 TGTGCCAGTATATCAGGGATGGGTATAGGCTACAATGAGCAGTTCTTC CASISGMGIGYNEQFF
TRBJ2-1 . medium-sized TRBV24-1 TGTGCCACCAGTATTGGCGGGTCTTACAATGAGCAGTTCTTC CATSIGGSYNEQFF
TRBJ2-3 . . TRBV20-1 TGCAGGGCAACACAGGGATGGGTCACAGATACGCAGTATTTT CRATQGWVTDTQYF
TRBJ2-6 . . TRBV29-1 TGCAGCGCTCAGGGTGGGGCCAACGTCCTGACTTTC CSAQGGANVLTF
TRBJ2-5 . . TRBV3-1 TGTACCAGCAGTTTTTCCTTCCGGCAGGGATGGGATCAAGAGACCCAGTACTTC CTSSFSFRQGWDQETQYF
TRBJ1-1 TRBD1 . TRBV7-8 TGTGCCAGCAGCCGCGTCCCGGGACAGGAACTTGAAGCTTTCTTT CASSRVPGQELEAFF
TRBJ1-3 . few TRBV10-3 TGTGCCATCAGTGAGTCTGGCCCTGGGGGAGTAAACACCATATATTTT CAISESGPGGVNTIYF
TRBJ2-2 TRBD2 . TRBV27 TGTGCCAGCAGTTTCCAGCGGGAGCTCGGGGAGCTGTTTTTT CASSFQRELGELFF
TRBJ2-2 . . TRBV6-7 TGTGCCAGCAGTTACCCACAGCCACCGACAGGCTCGAACACCGGGGAGCTGTTTTTT CASSYPQPPTGSNTGELFF
TRBJ2-7 TRBD2 few TRBV20-1 TGCAGTGCCAGACTAGCGGGAGTGGACGAGCAGTACTTC CSARLAGVDEQYF
TRBJ2-5 TRBD2 few TRBV4-1 TGCGCCAGCAGCCAAGTTTTGGGGGAGCAGCGGGGGGCTCAAGAGACCCAGTACTTC CASSQVLGEQRGAQETQYF
TRBJ2-5 . many TRBV6-5 TGTGCCAGCAGTTACTCGAACGTCGAGACCCAGTACTTC CASSYSNVETQYF
TRBJ2-2 . . TRBV24-1 TGTGCCACCAGTGATTTTAAGGGTTGGGCAGCGAAGAACACCGGGGAGCTGTTTTTT CATSDFKGWAAKNTGELFF
TRBJ2-5 TRBD1 many TRBV7-8 TGTGCCAGCAGCTTAGTGGCGGACAGGACGACTTGGTACTTC CASSLVADRTTWYF
TRBJ2-2 . many TRBV2 TGTGCCAGCAGTGAAGAAGGGGGGAGTGTGCTGTTTTTT CASSEEGGSVLFF
TRBJ1-5 . . TRBV2 TGTGCCAGTTCCGGGGATAATCAGCCCCAGCATTTT CASSGDNQPQHF
TRBJ2-2 . . TRBV4-2 TGTGCCAGCAGCCAAGATCGGGGCGGGGCTAACGGGGAGCTGTTTTTT CASSQDRGGANGELFF
TRBJ1-3 . . TRBV19 TGTGCCAGTAGTATACGGGTCCAGGCGCCCTCTGGAAACACCATATATTTT CASSIRVQAPSGNTIYF
TRBJ2-3 TRBD2 many TRBV4-1 TGCGCCAGCAGCCAAGATATGACTAGCGGACCCACAGATACGCAGTATTTT CASSQDMTSGPTDTQYF
TRBJ2-3 . . TRBV24-1 TGTGCCACCAGTGACCGACAGTCAGATAGCACAGATACGCAGTATTTT CATSDRQSDSTDTQYF
TRBJ2-1 TRBD1 many TRBV11-2 TGTGCCAGCAGCTTAGAGTTGGGACAGGGAAGGAATGAGCAGTTCTTC CASSLELGQGRNEQFF
TRBJ1-4 TRBD1 . TRBV20-1 TGCAGTGCTAGTTCGGGACAGACAAATGAAAAACTGTTTTTT CSASSGQTNEKLFF
TRBJ1-2 . few TRBV10-3 TGTGCCATCAGTGGCACAGCGAGCTATGGCTACACCTTC CAISGTASYGYTF
TRBJ2-1 . . TRBV5-1 TGCGCCAGCAGCTTGAGGAATTTGGGTTACAATGAGCAGTTCTTC CASSLRNLGYNEQFF
TRBJ2-3 TRBD2 few TRBV5-5 TGTGCCAGCAGCTTGGATCTAGCGGTAACAGATACGCAGTATTTT CASSLDLAVTDTQYF
TRBJ2-3 . many TRBV15 TGTGCCACCAGCAGAGAGGCCACGAGCACAGATACGCAGTATTTT CATSREATSTDTQYF
TRBJ1-4 . few TRBV7-9 TGTGCCAGCAGCTTACTACGTAATGAAAAACTGTTTTTT CASSLLRNEKLFF
TRBJ2-5 TRBD2 . TRBV5-1 TGCGCCAGCAGCTTGGCCCTGACTAGCGGGGAACTGTACCAAGAGACCCAGTACTTC CASSLALTSGELYQETQYF
TRBJ1-5 TRBD1 many TRBV18 TGTGCCAGCTCAACCGGGACAGAGAGCAATCAGCCCCAGCATTTT CASSTGTESNQPQHF
TRBJ1-4 . few TRBV12-3/TRBV12-4 TGTGCCAGCAGCCGGGGGGGGCGGAGTGAAAAACTGTTTTTT CASSRGGRSEKLFF
TRBJ1-6 TRBD1 . TRBV12-3/TRBV12-4 TGTGCCAGCAGTCCGGGACAGAATAATTCACCCCTCCACTTT CASSPGQNNSPLHF
TRBJ2-4 . . TRBV18 TGTGCCAGCTCATCGGACGTTTTGGGCATTCAGTACTTC CASSSDVLGIQYF
TRBJ1-1 . . TRBV28 TGTGCCACGGGGAGAGGGGCCTCGAACACTGAAGCTTTCTTT CATGRGASNTEAFF
TRBJ2-3 TRBD1 . TRBV10-1 TGCGCCAGCAGTCCACCGGGACAGGGGCCAGATACGCAGTATTTT CASSPPGQGPDTQYF
TRBJ2-3 TRBD2 few TRBV7-9 TGTGCCAGCAGCTCTGGGACTAGAGGTATAGATACGCAGTATTTT CASSSGTRGIDTQYF
TRBJ2-1 TRBD2 few TRBV11-3 TGTGCCAGCAGCTTAGTTGGTGCGGGGGACCGGAATGAGCAGTTCTTC CASSLVGAGDRNEQFF
TRBJ2-1 . . TRBV20-1 TGCAGTGCCCCCGTTGTGGGTGCAGGGATCTCCTACAATGAGCAGTTCTTC CSAPVVGAGISYNEQFF
TRBJ2-1 . many TRBV5-1 TGCGCCAGCAGCTCTACCGGACCAAACAATGAGCAGTTCTTC CASSSTGPNNEQFF
TRBJ2-3 . few TRBV12-3/TRBV12-4 TGTGCCAGCAGTTTAGATCTAGCCACGCAGTATTTT CASSLDLATQYF
TRBJ2-2 TRBD2 many TRBV28 TGTGCCAGCAGGCAATCCGGGACTATTAACACCGGGGAGCTGTTTTTT CASRQSGTINTGELFF
TRBJ2-3 . many TRBV12-3/TRBV12-4 TGTGCCAGCAGTTTGGCGAATACGCAGTATTTT CASSLANTQYF
TRBJ1-2 TRBD1 few TRBV5-6 TGTGCCAGCAGCAAGCTCGACAGGGCGGATGTGTATGGCTACACCTTC CASSKLDRADVYGYTF
TRBJ2-1 . . TRBV2 TGTGCCAGCAGGGATACATCGCCCTACAATGAGCAGTTCTTC CASRDTSPYNEQFF
TRBJ2-1 TRBD1 few TRBV10-3 TGTGCCACGTACCGAGGGACAGGGGTAACCTCTAGCTCCTACAATGAGCAGTTCTTC CATYRGTGVTSSSYNEQFF
TRBJ2-1 TRBD2 . TRBV12-3/TRBV12-4 TGTACCATCAGTTTAGCTCTAAGCGGGGGGGGCTCCTACAATGAGCAGTTCTTC CTISLALSGGGSYNEQFF
TRBJ2-5 . many TRBV5-1 TGCGCCAGCAGCTTGGGGTCGGTGGAGACCCAGTACTTC CASSLGSVETQYF
TRBJ2-1 . . TRBV29-1 TGCAGCGTTCTCCTCTACAATGAGCAGTTCTTC CSVLLYNEQFF
TRBJ2-3 . . TRBV2 TGTGCCAGCAGTCCTTCCCTACTAGCAGCTAGCACAGATACGCAGTATTTT CASSPSLLAASTDTQYF
TRBJ1-1 . few TRBV7-9 TGTGCCAGCAGAGAACAGGGGAACACTGAAGCTTTCTTT CASREQGNTEAFF
TRBJ2-3 . few TRBV19 TGTGCCAGTAGTAAGGGAGAAAGCACAGATACGCAGTATTTT CASSKGESTDTQYF